This TCR beta chain was retrieved from a study of Ad26.COV2.S vaccination and SARS-CoV-2 variants. On the study more broadly: Intramuscular Ad26.COV2.S doses were given once or twice, 56 days apart. Study results and limitations: CD8+ and CD4+ T cells specific for spike reportedly responded with substantial breadth after vaccination.

Generated by immunoSEQ multiplex PCR, the TCRdb table keeps only in-frame clones and is missing some. The sample carries 200,000 to 300,000 clones, roughly 90% recorded once. This sample's treatment: about 20 received Ad26.COV2.S at low or high dose, single or two shots; about 5 received placebo; per-sample allocation not given. Specimens were obtained on day 63 following the first vaccine or placebo injection. Aged 18-55 years, donor was enrolled in Boston around 2020. This clone was counted a single time. As yet, its antigen is unknown. Germline V gene data show CDR1 as SGHRS and CDR2 as YFSETQ. Trimming took off 4 bases at V and 0 bases at J, with 12 bases between the two ends. There are 15 residues in the CDR3.

The chain carries TRBV5-1 and TRBJ2-3; D unclear. The TCR comes from a person between 18 and 59 years old who received the Ad26.COV2.S COVID-19 vaccine or a placebo. The sample here was peripheral blood, taken in a trial of Ad26.COV2.S vaccine versus placebo. This CDR3 reads CASSPQSTSTDTQYF. The CDR3 nucleotides are TGCGCCAGCAGCCCACAGTCGACTAGCACAGATACGCAGTATTTT. The whole variable domain, filled in from reference TRBV5-1 and TRBJ2-3, reads KAGVTQTPRYLIKTRGQQVTLSCSPISGHRSVSWYQQTPGQGLQFLFEYFSETQRNKGNFPGRFSGRQFSNSRSEMNVSTLELGDSALYLCASSPQSTSTDTQYFGPGTRLTVL.